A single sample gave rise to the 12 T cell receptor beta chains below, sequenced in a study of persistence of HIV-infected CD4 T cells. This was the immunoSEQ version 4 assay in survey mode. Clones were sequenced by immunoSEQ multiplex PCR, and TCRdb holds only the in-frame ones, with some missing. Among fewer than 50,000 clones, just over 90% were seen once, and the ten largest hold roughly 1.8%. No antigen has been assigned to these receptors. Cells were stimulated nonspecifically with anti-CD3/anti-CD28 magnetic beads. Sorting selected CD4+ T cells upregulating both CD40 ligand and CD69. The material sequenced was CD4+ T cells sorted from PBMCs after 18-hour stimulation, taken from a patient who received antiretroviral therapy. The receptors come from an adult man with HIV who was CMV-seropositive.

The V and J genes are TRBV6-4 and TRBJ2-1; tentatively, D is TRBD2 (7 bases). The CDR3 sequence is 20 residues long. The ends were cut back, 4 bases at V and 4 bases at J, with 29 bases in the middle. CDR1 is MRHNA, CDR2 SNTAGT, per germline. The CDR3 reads CASSALGGGRHHGTYNEQFF. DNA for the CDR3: TGTGCCAGCAGTGCCCTAGGGGGGGGAAGGCACCACGGAACATACAATGAGCAGTTCTTC.

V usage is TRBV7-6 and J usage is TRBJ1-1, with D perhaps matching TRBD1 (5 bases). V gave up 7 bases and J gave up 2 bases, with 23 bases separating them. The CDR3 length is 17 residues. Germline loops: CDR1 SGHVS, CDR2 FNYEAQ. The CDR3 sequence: CASTLMPGGDANTEAFF. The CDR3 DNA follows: TGTGCCAGCACCCTTATGCCGGGGGGGGATGCTAACACTGAAGCTTTCTTT.

CDR3 amino acids: CASSAPRGTGNYGYTF. The CDR3 nucleotides are TGTGCCAGCAGCGCGCCGCGTGGGACGGGTAACTATGGCTACACCTTC. This sequence joins TRBV9 and TRBJ1-2; TRBD1 is a possible D gene (5 bases). There are 16 residues in the CDR3. V shed 3 bases and J shed 1 base, with 16 bases lying between them. CDR1 is SGDLS and CDR2 is YYNGEE in the germline V gene.

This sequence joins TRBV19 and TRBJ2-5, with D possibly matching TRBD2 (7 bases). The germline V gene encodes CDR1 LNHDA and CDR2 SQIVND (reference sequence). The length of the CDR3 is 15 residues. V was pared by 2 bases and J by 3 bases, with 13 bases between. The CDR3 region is CASSIRGEGKETQYF. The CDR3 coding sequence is TGTGCCAGTAGTATAAGGGGGGAGGGGAAAGAGACCCAGTACTTC. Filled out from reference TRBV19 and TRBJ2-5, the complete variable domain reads DGGITQSPKYLFRKEGQNVTLSCEQNLNHDAMYWYRQDPGQGLRLIYYSQIVNDFQKGDIAEGYSVSREKKESFPLTVTSAQKNPTAFYLCASSIRGEGKETQYFGPGTRLLVL.

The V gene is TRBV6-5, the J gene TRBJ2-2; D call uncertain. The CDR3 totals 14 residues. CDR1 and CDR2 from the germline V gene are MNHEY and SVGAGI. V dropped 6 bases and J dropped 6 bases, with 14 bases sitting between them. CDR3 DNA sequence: TGTGCCAGCAGGTTATTTAGGGTGGCCGGGGAGCTGTTTTTT. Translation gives CASRLFRVAGELFF.

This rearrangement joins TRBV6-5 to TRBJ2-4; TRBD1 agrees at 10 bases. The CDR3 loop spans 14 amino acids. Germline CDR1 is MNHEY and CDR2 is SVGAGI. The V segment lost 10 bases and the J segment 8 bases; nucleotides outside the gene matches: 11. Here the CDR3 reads CAILPTGGSYIQYF. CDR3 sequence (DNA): TGTGCCATCCTACCGACAGGGGGCAGCTACATTCAGTACTTC.

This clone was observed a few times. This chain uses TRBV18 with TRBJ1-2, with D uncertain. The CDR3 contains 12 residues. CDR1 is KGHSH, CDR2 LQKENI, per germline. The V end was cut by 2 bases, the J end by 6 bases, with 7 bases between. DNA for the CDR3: TGTGCCAGCTCACCAGAAGGTCATGGCTACACCTTC. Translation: CASSPEGHGYTF.

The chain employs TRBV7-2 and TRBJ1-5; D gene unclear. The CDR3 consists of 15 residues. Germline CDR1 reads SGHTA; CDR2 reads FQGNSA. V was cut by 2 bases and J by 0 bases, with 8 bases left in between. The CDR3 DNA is TGTGCCAGCAGCTTATGGGCGGATAGCAATCAGCCCCAGCATTTT. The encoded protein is CASSLWADSNQPQHF.

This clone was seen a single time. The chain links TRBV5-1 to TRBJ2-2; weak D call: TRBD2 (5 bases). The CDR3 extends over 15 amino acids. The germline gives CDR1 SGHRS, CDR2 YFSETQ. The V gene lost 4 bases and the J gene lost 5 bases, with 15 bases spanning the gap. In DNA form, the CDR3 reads TGCGCCAGCAGCGAGCCGAGTCGCGGGACCGGGGAGCTGTTTTTT. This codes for CASSEPSRGTGELFF.

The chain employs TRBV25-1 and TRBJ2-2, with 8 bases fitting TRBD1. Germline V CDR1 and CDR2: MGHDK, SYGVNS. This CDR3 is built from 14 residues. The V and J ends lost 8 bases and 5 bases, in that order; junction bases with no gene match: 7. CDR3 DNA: TGTGCCAGCCGAAAGACAGGGGATACCGGGGAGCTGTTTTTT. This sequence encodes CASRKTGDTGELFF.

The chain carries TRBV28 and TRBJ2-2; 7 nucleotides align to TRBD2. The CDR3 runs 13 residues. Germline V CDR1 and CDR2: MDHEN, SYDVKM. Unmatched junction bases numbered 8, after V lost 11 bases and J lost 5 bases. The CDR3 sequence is CAARLAATGELFF. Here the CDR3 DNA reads TGTGCCGCCAGGCTAGCGGCAACCGGGGAGCTGTTTTTT. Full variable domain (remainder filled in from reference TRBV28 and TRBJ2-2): DVKVTQSSRYLVKRTGEKVFLECVQDMDHENMFWYRQDPGLGLRLIYFSYDVKMKEKGDIPEGYSVSREKKERFSLILESASTNQTSMYLCAARLAATGELFFGEGSRLTVL.

CDR3 DNA sequence: TGTGCCAGCAGCTTACTGTCAGAGAACACCGGGGAGCTGTTTTTT. Amino acid sequence: CASSLLSENTGELFF. The chain carries TRBV5-5 and TRBJ2-2; D not resolved. V gave up 2 bases and J gave up 1 base, with 9 bases separating them. From germline, CDR1 is SGHKS and CDR2 YYEKEE (reference sequence). The CDR3 loop spans 15 amino acids.